This TCR beta chain was recovered during a study of CD8 T cells in Susac syndrome (dated by TCRdb to between 2018 and 2021). Context from the whole study: The study used repertoire sequencing to test whether antigen drove CD8+ T cell activation and differentiation in Susac syndrome. Beyond this particular receptor, the publication reports: The TCR sequencing and HLA analysis was acknowledged to have included a relatively small number of individuals.

RNA was extracted with the RNeasy kit and roughly 0.5 to 1 ug was reverse transcribed using random hexamers. The immunoSEQ multiplex PCR assay, which covers 54 Vbeta and 13 Jbeta segments, was used to amplify TCR beta CDR3 regions. PCR amplification bias was corrected by using a synthetic template baseline for primer optimization and computational correction. In the source study's methods: Reads were annotated to V, D and J genes per IMGT and analyzed with immunoSEQ Analyzer, keeping only productive sequences. Clonality was calculated as one minus the Shannon entropy normalized by log2 of the number of productive unique sequences. For each patient and control, public and private clones were evaluated within the 100 most prevalent clones. A clone was defined as Susac-specific if it was absent from the healthy and MS cohorts, from more than 850 published viral clones and from other ImmuneACCESS disease sequences. In TCRdb, the public reads were trimmed at Q25 with fastp and aligned with MiXCR, with productive beta chains retained. Every CDR3 protein is listed once, alongside the most common genes and DNA of its rows. Clone size and V and J calls follow TCRdb, not the original study. The sample table contains about 210,000 distinct CDR3 sequences; only one count was recorded for 95% of them. 0.085% to 0.1% of the sample comes from the top ten.

Turning to this clonotype: What this receptor recognizes is not known. No quality values exist for individual bases; no much larger clone is one base distant.

High-throughput TCR beta sequencing profiled peripheral blood CD8+ and CD4+ T cells from healthy donors, Susac syndrome patients and multiple sclerosis patients. The multiple sclerosis controls were treatment-naive patients whose relapsing-remitting disease, either stable or active, fulfilled the revised McDonald criteria. Bulk CD8+ and CD4+ T cells were purified by magnetic negative isolation, while CD8+ TEMRA cells were enriched using FACS. Blood was collected in EDTA tubes and processed within 24 hours, with PBMCs isolated through density gradient centrifugation. PBMCs intended for TCR sequencing were frozen in liquid nitrogen and were later thawed in a 37 degrees C water bath. A purity of at least 90% was achieved for sorted or isolated CD4+, CD8+ and CD8+ TEMRA cells. The V and J ends are trimmed by 5 bases and 0 bases, leaving 11 bases between them. The CDR3 runs 14 residues from the cysteine to the phenylalanine. The kept DNA is CDR3 alone, 42 bases in frame from the first base. Sequences SNHLY (CDR1) and FYNNEI (CDR2) are obtained from the germline V gene.

The rearranged chain carries TRBV2 and TRBJ2-7; TRBD1 could be the D gene, as 6 bases match. The TCR originated in a human donor with multiple sclerosis. Sequencing was done on a sample of CD4+ T cells from PBMCs. Read as DNA, the sequence is TGTGCCAGCAGTAGACAGGCGGACTCCTACGAGCAGTACTTC. Its protein product is CASSRQADSYEQYF.